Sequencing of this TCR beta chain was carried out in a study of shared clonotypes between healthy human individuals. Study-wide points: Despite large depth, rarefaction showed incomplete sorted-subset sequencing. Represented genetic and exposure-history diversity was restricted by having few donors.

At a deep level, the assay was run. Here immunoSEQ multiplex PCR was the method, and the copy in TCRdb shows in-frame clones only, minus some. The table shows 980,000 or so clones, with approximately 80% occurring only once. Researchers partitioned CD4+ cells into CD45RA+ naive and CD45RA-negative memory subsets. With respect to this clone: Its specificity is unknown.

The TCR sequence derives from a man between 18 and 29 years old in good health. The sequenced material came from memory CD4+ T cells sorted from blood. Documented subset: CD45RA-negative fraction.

The CDR3 protein is CATRERTGTYEQYF. The CDR3 DNA is TGTGCCACCAGAGAAAGGACAGGGACCTACGAGCAGTACTTC. The rearrangement links TRBV15 to TRBJ2-7; 8 bases are a match to TRBD1. V lost 6 bases, J lost 2 bases, and 6 bases stayed unmatched. In germline, CDR1 is LNHNV, CDR2 YYDKDF (reference sequence). The CDR3 is 14 residues long.